This entry lists 7 T cell receptor beta chains sequenced from one sample in a study of shared clonotypes between healthy human individuals (TCRdb year 2020). The method behind the library was the immunoSEQ multiplex PCR assay. Imported from immuneACCESS, the table was reduced by TCRdb to in-frame sequences with V and J called. These copies leave out some clones; in studies compared against another copy, an unresolved V gene accounts for under half, and the cause of the remainder is not known. The sample includes over 850,000 clones, with around 82% observed a single time. In total, the top ten clones hold under 0.65% of the sample. Sample: memory CD4+ T cells from PBMCs. Per the publication, the cell subset or site label means: CD45RA-negative fraction. The origin of the receptors is a man younger than 30 in good health. Some clones in this sample may be carry-over from other donors' samples.

The chain has TRBV11-2 and TRBJ2-3, with 7 bases identical to TRBD1. V was clipped by 3 bases and J by 4 bases; unmatched bases: 7. The CDR3 totals 15 residues. CDR1 is SGHAT and CDR2 is FQNNGV in the germline V gene. The CDR3 bases are TGTGCCAGCAGCTTTTCGACAGGGAGCCCAGATACGCAGTATTTT. It is translated as CASSFSTGSPDTQYF.

The chain employs TRBV28 and TRBJ2-5; TRBD2 might be the D (6 bases). Trimming removed 11 bases at V and 4 bases at J, with 17 bases between. Germline lookup yields CDR1 MDHEN and CDR2 SYDVKM. The length of the CDR3 is 13 residues. The CDR3 reads CAVGGIPPETQYF. The CDR3 region has the DNA TGTGCCGTCGGAGGGATCCCCCCAGAGACCCAGTACTTC.

This chain uses TRBV25-1 with TRBJ2-3; D is ambiguous. CDR3 length: 14 amino acids. Trimming cost V 2 bases and J 5 bases, with 11 bases left between them. CDR1 MGHDK and CDR2 SYGVNS come from the germline V gene. This CDR3 is CASSEPHRVDTQYF. In nucleotides, the CDR3 is TGTGCCAGCAGTGAACCGCACCGTGTAGATACGCAGTATTTT.

The chain carries TRBV19 and TRBJ1-1; D may be TRBD1 (6 bases). CDR1 is LNHDA and CDR2 is SQIVND in the germline V gene (reference sequence). The V end lost 3 bases, the J end lost 4 bases, and 12 bases lay between the germline ends. This CDR3 contains 14 residues. CDR3 amino acids: CASSMVGGPTEAFF. DNA of the CDR3: TGTGCCAGTAGTATGGTCGGGGGGCCCACTGAAGCTTTCTTT.

This rearrangement joins TRBV25-1 to TRBJ1-1; D unclear. Germline lookup yields CDR1 MGHDK and CDR2 SYGVNS. V lost 3 bases to trimming and J lost 1 base, with 9 bases between them. This CDR3 has 14 amino acids. CDR3 DNA: TGTGCCAGCAGTGACCGGACGAGGAACACTGAAGCTTTCTTT. This translates into CASSDRTRNTEAFF.

The genes are TRBV29-1 and TRBJ2-2, with unresolved D. The germline V gene has CDR1 SQVTM and CDR2 ANQGSEA. V dropped 0 bases and J dropped 7 bases, with 9 bases sitting between them. CDR3 length equals 13 residues. The CDR3 DNA sequence: TGCAGCGTTGAAGATCTCAAGGTCGGGGAGCTGTTTTTT. It specifies CSVEDLKVGELFF.

V is TRBV7-9 and J is TRBJ2-5; 9 bases line up with TRBD1. The germline CDR1 and CDR2 sequences are SEHNR and FQNEAQ (reference sequence). CDR3 size: 15 residues. V dropped 4 bases and J dropped 5; count of bases not matched to a gene: 8. The CDR3 here is CASSSGTGLMETQYF. The CDR3 nucleotides read TGTGCCAGCAGCTCCGGGACAGGGCTAATGGAGACCCAGTACTTC. Variable domain in full (rest from reference TRBV7-9 and TRBJ2-5): DTGVSQNPRHKITKRGQNVTFRCDPISEHNRLYWYRQTLGQGPEFLTYFQNEAQLEKSRLLSDRFSAERPKGSFSTLEIQRTEQGDSAMYLCASSSGTGLMETQYFGPGTRLLVL.